The clone carrying this T cell receptor (beta chain) appeared many times. The authors prepared the TCRbeta library with unique molecular identifiers. TCRdb recomputed calls from the PCR reads with MiXCR, one row per CDR3 protein. The sample consists of 700,000 or so distinct CDR3 sequences, around 13% of them appearing once. This entry comes from a study of T-cell reconstitution after alpha-beta-depleted transplantation in children. The V end lost 7 bases, the J end lost 1 base, and 13 bases lay between the germline ends. There are 14 residues in the CDR3. The clonotype was recovered from a girl aged 2 to 10 with congenital amegakaryocytic thrombocytopenia, due to receive a stem cell transplant. This sample comprised PBMCs, obtained before TCRalphabeta/CD19-depleted stem cell transplant. This chain connects TRBV12-3 or TRBV12-4 to TRBJ1-1, with D tentatively TRBD1 (6 bases). CDR3 nucleotides: TGTGCCAGCACCCCCGGGGGCCCGAACACTGAAGCTTTCTTT. It is translated as CASTPGGPNTEAFF.